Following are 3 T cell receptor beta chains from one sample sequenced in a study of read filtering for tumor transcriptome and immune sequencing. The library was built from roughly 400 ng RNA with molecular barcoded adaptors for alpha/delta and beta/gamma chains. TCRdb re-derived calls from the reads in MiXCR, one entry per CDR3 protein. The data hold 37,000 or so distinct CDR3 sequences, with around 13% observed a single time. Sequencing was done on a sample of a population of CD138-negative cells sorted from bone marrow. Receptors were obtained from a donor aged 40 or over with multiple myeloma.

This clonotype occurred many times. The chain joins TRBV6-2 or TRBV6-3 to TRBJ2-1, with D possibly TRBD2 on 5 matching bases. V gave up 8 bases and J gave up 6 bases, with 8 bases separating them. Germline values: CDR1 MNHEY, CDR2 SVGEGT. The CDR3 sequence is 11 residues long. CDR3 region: CASGRSNEQFF. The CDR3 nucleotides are TGTGCCAGCGGGAGAAGCAATGAGCAGTTCTTC.

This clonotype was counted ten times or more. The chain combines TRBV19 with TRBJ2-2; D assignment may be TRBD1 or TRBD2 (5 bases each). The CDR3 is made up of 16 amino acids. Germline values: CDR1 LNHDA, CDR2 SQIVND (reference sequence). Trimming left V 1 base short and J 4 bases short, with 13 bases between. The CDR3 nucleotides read TGTGCCAGTAGTATAGCCGGGACCACATCCACCGGGGAGCTGTTTTTT. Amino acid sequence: CASSIAGTTSTGELFF. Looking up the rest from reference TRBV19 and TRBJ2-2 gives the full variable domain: DGGITQSPKYLFRKEGQNVTLSCEQNLNHDAMYWYRQDPGQGLRLIYYSQIVNDFQKGDIAEGYSVSREKKESFPLTVTSAQKNPTAFYLCASSIAGTTSTGELFFGEGSRLTVL.

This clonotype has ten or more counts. In DNA form, the CDR3 reads TGTGCCAGTCACCCCCGGGACAGTTACAATCAGCCCCAGCATTTT. Amino acid sequence: CASHPRDSYNQPQHF. This chain connects TRBV19 to TRBJ1-5, with 7 bases aligning to TRBD1. CDR1 and CDR2 (germline): LNHDA, SQIVND (reference sequence). This CDR3 spans 15 amino acids. V was clipped by 8 bases and J by 3 bases; unmatched bases: 10.